This TCR beta chain originates from a study of blood T cell repertoires in COVID-19. Produced via immunoSEQ multiplex PCR; TCRdb's table is partial and in-frame only. The sample lists 150,000 or so clones; approximately 90% were seen once. The CDR3 is 19 residues long. V dropped 4 bases and J dropped 1; count of bases not matched to a gene: 12. This clone was recorded only once. V gene TRBV23-1 combines with J gene TRBJ2-2; 10 bases align to TRBD1. TRBV23-1 is filed as an ORF, its function uncertain. The sequencing input was peripheral blood. This sequence originates from a woman aged 40 to 55 with acute or convalescent COVID-19. The chain's CDR3 is CASSRYRDRGHENTGELFF. The CDR3 DNA reads TGCGCCAGCAGTCGATACCGGGACAGGGGACACGAGAACACCGGGGAGCTGTTTTTT.